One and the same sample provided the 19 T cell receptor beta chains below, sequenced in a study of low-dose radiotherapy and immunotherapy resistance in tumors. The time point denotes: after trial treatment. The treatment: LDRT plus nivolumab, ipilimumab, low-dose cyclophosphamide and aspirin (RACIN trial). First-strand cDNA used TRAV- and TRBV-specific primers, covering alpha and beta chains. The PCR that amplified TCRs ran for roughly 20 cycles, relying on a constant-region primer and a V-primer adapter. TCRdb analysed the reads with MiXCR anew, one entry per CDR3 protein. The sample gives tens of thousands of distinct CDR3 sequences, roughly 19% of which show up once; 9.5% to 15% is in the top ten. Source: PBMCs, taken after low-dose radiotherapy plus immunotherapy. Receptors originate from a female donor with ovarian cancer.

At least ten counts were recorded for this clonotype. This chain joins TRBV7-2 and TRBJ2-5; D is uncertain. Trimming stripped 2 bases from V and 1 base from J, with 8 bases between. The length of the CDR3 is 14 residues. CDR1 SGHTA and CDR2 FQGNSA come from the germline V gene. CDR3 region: CASSLSSSQETQYF. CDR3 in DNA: TGTGCCAGCAGCTTATCTTCCAGCCAAGAGACCCAGTACTTC.

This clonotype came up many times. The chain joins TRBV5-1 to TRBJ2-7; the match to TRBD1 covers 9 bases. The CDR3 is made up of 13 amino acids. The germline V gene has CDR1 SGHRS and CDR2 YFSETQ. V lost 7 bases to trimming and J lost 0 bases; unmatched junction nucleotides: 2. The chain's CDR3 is CASGTGSSYEQYF. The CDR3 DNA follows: TGCGCCAGCGGGACAGGGAGCTCCTACGAGCAGTACTTC. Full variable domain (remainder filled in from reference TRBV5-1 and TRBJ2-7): KAGVTQTPRYLIKTRGQQVTLSCSPISGHRSVSWYQQTPGQGLQFLFEYFSETQRNKGNFPGRFSGRQFSNSRSEMNVSTLELGDSALYLCASGTGSSYEQYFGPGTRLTVT.

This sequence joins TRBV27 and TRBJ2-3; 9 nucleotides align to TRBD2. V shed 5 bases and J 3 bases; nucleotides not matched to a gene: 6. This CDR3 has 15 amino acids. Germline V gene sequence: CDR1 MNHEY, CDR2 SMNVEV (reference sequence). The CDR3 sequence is CASSQAGGRTDTQYF. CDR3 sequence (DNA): TGTGCCAGCAGTCAGGCGGGAGGGCGAACAGATACGCAGTATTTT.

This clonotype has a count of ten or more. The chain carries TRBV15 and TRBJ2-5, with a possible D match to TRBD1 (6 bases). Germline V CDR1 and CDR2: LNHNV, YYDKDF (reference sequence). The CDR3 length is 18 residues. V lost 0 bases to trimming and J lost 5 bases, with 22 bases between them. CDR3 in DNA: TGTGCCACCAGCAGAGATCGTTGGGGGCGGGCCCGGACGGAGACCCAGTACTTC. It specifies CATSRDRWGRARTETQYF. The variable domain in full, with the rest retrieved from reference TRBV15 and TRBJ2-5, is DAMVIQNPRYQVTQFGKPVTLSCSQTLNHNVMYWYQQKSSQAPKLLFHYYDKDFNNEADTPDNFQSRRPNTSFCFLDIRSPGLGDTAMYLCATSRDRWGRARTETQYFGPGTRLLVL.

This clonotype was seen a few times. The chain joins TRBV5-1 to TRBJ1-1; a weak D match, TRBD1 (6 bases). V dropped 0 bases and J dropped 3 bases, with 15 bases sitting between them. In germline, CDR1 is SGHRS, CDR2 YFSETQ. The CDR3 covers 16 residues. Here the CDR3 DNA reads TGCGCCAGCAGCTTGGCGGGGGGGCCTGGAGACACTGAAGCTTTCTTT. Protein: CASSLAGGPGDTEAFF.

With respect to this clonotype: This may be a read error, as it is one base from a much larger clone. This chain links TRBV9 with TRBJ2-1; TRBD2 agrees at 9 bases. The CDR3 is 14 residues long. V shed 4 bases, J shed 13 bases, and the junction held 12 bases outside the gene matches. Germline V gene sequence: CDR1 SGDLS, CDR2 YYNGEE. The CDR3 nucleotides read TGTGCCAGCAGCCAAGGGGCGGGGGGGGAGACCCAGTTCTTC. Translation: CASSQGAGGETQFF. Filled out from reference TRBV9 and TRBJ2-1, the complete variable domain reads DSGVTQTPKHLITATGQRVTLRCSPRSGDLSVYWYQQSLDQGLQFLIQYYNGEERAKGNILERFSAQQFPDLHSELNLSSLELGDSALYFCASSQGAGGETQFFGPGTRLTVL.

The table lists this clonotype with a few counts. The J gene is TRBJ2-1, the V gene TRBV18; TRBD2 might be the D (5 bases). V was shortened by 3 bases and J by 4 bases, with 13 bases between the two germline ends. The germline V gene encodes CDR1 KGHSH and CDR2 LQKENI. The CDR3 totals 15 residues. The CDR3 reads CASSPRAGGYNEQFF. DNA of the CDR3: TGTGCCAGCTCACCGCGGGCCGGAGGATACAATGAGCAGTTCTTC.

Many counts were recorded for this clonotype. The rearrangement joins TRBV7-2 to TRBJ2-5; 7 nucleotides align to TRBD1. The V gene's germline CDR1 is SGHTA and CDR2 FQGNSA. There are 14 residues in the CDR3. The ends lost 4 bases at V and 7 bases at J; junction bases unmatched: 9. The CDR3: CASSWDSGPTTQYF. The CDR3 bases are TGTGCCAGCAGCTGGGACAGCGGTCCTACGACCCAGTACTTC.

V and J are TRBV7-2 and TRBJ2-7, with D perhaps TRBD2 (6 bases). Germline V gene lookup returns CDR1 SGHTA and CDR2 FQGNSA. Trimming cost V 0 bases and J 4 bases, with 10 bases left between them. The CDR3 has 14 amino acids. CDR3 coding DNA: TGTGCCAGCAGCTTAGCTAGCGGCAGGTACGAGCAGTACTTC. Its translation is CASSLASGRYEQYF.

Here the CDR3 reads CASSLRDSGMNTEAFF. DNA for the CDR3: TGTGCCAGCAGCCTCCGGGACAGCGGGATGAACACTGAAGCTTTCTTT. The V gene is TRBV3-1, the J gene TRBJ1-1; 7 nucleotides agree with TRBD1. J lost 0 bases, V lost 4 bases, and 8 bases had no gene match. The CDR3 length is 16 residues. CDR1 LGHDT and CDR2 YNNKEL come from the germline V gene (reference sequence). The whole variable domain, filled in from reference TRBV3-1 and TRBJ1-1, reads DTAVSQTPKYLVTQMGNDKSIKCEQNLGHDTMYWYKQDSKKFLKIMFSYNNKELIINETVPNRFSPKSPDKAHLNLHINSLELGDSAVYFCASSLRDSGMNTEAFFGQGTRLTVV.

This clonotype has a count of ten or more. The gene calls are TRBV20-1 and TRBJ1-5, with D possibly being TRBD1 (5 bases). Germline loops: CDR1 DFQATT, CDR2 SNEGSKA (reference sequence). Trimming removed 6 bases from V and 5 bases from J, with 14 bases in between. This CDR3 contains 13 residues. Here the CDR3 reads CSALGRSYQPQHF. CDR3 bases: TGCAGTGCGCTGGGACGGAGTTATCAGCCCCAGCATTTT.

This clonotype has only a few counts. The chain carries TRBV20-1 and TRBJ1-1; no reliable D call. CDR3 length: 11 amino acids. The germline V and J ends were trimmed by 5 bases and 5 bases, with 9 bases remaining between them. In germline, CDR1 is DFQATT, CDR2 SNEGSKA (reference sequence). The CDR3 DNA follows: TGCAGTGCTGCCCGGGCAACTGAAGCTTTCTTT. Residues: CSAARATEAFF.

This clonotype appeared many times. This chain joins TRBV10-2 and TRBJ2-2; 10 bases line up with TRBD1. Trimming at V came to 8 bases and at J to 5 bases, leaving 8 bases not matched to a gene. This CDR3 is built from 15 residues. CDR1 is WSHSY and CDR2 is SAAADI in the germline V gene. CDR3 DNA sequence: TGCGCCAGCCAAATTCGGACAGGGGGGACCGGGGAGCTGTTTTTT. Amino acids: CASQIRTGGTGELFF.

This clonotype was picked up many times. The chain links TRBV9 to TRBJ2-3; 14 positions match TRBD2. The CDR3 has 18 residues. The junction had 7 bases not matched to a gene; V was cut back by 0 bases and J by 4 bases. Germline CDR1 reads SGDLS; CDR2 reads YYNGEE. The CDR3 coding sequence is TGTGCCAGCAGCGTAGGAAAGGGGACTAGCGGGAGTGCAGATACGCAGTATTTT. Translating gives CASSVGKGTSGSADTQYF.

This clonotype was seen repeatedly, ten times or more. The CDR3 is CASSLEGTEYQPQHF. The CDR3 bases are TGCGCCAGCAGCTTGGAAGGGACAGAATATCAGCCCCAGCATTTT. The V call is TRBV5-1, the J call TRBJ1-5, with 7 bases fitting TRBD1. After removal of 0 bases from V and 5 bases from J, the junction contained 5 bases not matched to a gene. The CDR3 is made up of 15 amino acids. Germline V CDR1 and CDR2: SGHRS, YFSETQ.

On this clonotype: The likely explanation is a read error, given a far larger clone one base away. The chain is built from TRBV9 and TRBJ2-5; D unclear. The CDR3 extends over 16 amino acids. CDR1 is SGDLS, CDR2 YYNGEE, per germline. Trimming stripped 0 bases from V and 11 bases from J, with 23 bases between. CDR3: CASSVVMGSSYNEQYF. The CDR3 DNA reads TGTGCCAGCAGCGTAGTTATGGGTAGCTCCTACAATGAGCAGTACTTC.

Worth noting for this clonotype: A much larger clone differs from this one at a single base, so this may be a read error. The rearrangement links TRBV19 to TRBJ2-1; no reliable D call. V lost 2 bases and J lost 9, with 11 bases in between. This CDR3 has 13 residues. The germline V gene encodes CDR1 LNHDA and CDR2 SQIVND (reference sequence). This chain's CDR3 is CASSIFCRVEQFF. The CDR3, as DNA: TGTGCCAGTAGTATATTCTGCCGGGTTGAGCAGTTCTTC.

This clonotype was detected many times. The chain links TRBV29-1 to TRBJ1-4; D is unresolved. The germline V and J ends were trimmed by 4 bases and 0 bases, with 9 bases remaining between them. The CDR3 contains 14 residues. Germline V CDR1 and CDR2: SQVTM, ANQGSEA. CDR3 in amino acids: CSVVPEATNEKLFF. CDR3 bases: TGCAGCGTTGTTCCGGAAGCAACTAATGAAAAACTGTTTTTT.

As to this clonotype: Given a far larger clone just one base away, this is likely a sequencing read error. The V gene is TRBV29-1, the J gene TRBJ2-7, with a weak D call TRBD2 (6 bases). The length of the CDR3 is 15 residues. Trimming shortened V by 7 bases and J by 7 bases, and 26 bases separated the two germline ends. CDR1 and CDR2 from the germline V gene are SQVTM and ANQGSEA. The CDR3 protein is CSATPSVSSYNEQYF. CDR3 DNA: TGCAGCGCCACACCTAGCGTTAGCTCCTACAATGAGCAGTACTTC.